The 20 T cell receptor beta chains below were found in one sample sequenced in a study of blood T cell repertoires in COVID-19. Using immunoSEQ multiplex PCR, the repertoire was profiled, and TCRdb retains in-frame clones only, with some absent. The sample lists roughly 20,000 clones, roughly nine tenths occurring once. Sequences were obtained from peripheral blood. Every receptor here comes from a human donor with active COVID-19. The donor label of this sample is uncertain.

The chain couples TRBV6-5 to TRBJ1-1; TRBD1 agrees at 8 bases. The V gene's germline CDR1 is MNHEY and CDR2 SVGAGI. The V and J ends lost 6 bases and 11 bases, in that order; junction bases with no gene match: 17. The CDR3 covers 15 residues. The CDR3 DNA is TGTGCCAGCAGGTCCGGGACAGGAAATTACCACGGGGCTTTCTTT. Translated: CASRSGTGNYHGAFF.

This sequence joins TRBV29-1 and TRBJ1-5; no clear D. V was cut by 5 bases and J by 1 base, with 24 bases left in between. The CDR3 consists of 18 residues. Germline CDR1 and CDR2: SQVTM and ANQGSEA. CDR3 sequence: CSVLVGRRQHWSNQPQHF. DNA for the CDR3: TGCAGCGTTTTGGTGGGCAGGAGGCAACATTGGAGCAATCAGCCCCAGCATTTT.

The V and J genes are TRBV7-9 and TRBJ1-3; D not resolved. The germline CDR1 and CDR2 sequences are SEHNR and FQNEAQ (reference sequence). V lost 2 bases and J 0 bases, leaving 14 bases between the germline ends. The CDR3 is 17 residues long. The CDR3 sequence is CASSLTKQALSGNTIYF. CDR3 bases: TGTGCCAGCAGCTTAACGAAGCAGGCCCTCTCTGGAAACACCATATATTTT.

The sample holds one count of this clone. The chain joins TRBV5-1 to TRBJ2-7, with TRBD1 matching 7 bases. The CDR3 spans 13 residues. From germline, CDR1 is SGHRS and CDR2 YFSETQ. After removal of 4 bases from V and 3 bases from J, the junction contained 4 bases not matched to a gene. The CDR3 DNA sequence: TGCGCCAGCAGCCCCCGGGACAGCTACGAGCAGTACTTC. Translating it yields CASSPRDSYEQYF.

With regard to this clone: At one boundary the junction diverges from the germline segment, which might be a read error. The chain recombines TRBV5-1 with TRBJ2-1; perhaps TRBD1 as D (5 bases). From germline, CDR1 is SGHRS and CDR2 YFSETQ. The CDR3 has 15 amino acids. CDR3 residues: CASCLVGDSYNEQFF. The CDR3 coding sequence is TGCGCCAGCTGCTTAGTAGGGGACTCCTACAATGAGCAGTTCTTC.

The chain is built from TRBV10-3 and TRBJ1-1, with D possibly being TRBD1 (6 bases). In germline, CDR1 is ENHRY, CDR2 SYGVKD. The germline V and J ends were trimmed by 4 bases and 1 base, with 13 bases remaining between them. CDR3 size: 15 residues. The CDR3 protein is CAISGFRTENTEAFF. The CDR3 region has the DNA TGTGCCATCAGTGGATTTCGGACAGAGAACACTGAAGCTTTCTTT.

V usage is TRBV5-4 and J usage is TRBJ2-5; TRBD2 might be the D (6 bases). Germline CDR1 is SGHNT and CDR2 is YYREEE (reference sequence). The length of the CDR3 is 14 residues. Trimming took off 0 bases at V and 5 bases at J, with 11 bases between the two ends. The CDR3 here is CASSLEASDETQYF. CDR3 nucleotides: TGTGCCAGCAGCTTGGAGGCTAGCGACGAGACCCAGTACTTC.

The V call is TRBV5-1, the J call TRBJ2-7; 8 bases match TRBD1. The CDR3 totals 16 residues. The junction had 14 bases not matched to a gene; V was cut back by 7 bases and J by 2 bases. Germline V gene data show CDR1 as SGHRS and CDR2 as YFSETQ. CDR3 in DNA: TGCGCCAGCTCCCTATCCGGAGGACAGGGAGCCTACGAGCAGTACTTC. It encodes CASSLSGGQGAYEQYF.

V and J are TRBV7-9 and TRBJ1-2; 8 bases line up with TRBD1. CDR3 length: 14 residues. J gave up 4 bases and V 5 bases, and 6 bases lay outside the gene matches. Germline loops: CDR1 SEHNR, CDR2 FQNEAQ (reference sequence). CDR3 protein: CASSPDRDSYGYTF. The CDR3 DNA reads as TGTGCCAGCAGCCCGGACAGGGACTCCTATGGCTACACCTTC. Based on the CDR3 plus reference TRBV7-9 and TRBJ1-2, the full variable domain is DTGVSQNPRHKITKRGQNVTFRCDPISEHNRLYWYRQTLGQGPEFLTYFQNEAQLEKSRLLSDRFSAERPKGSFSTLEIQRTEQGDSAMYLCASSPDRDSYGYTFGSGTRLTVV.

The chain is built from TRBV27 and TRBJ2-3; TRBD2 matches at 7 bases. Germline lookup yields CDR1 MNHEY and CDR2 SMNVEV (reference sequence). This CDR3 spans 17 amino acids. The V and J ends lost 3 bases and 3 bases, in that order; junction bases with no gene match: 12. The CDR3: CASSFLDGGGETDTQYF. CDR3 coding DNA: TGTGCCAGCAGTTTCTTGGATGGGGGAGGGGAAACAGATACGCAGTATTTT.

There are a few counts of this clone. The chain uses TRBV6-6 and TRBJ1-6; TRBD1 matches at 7 bases. V trimming: 6 bases; J trimming: 6 bases; junction bases outside the gene matches: 14. The germline V gene encodes CDR1 MNHNY and CDR2 SVGAGI (reference sequence). This CDR3 region has 17 residues. CDR3 loop: CASRRGGAGPRNSPLHF. In nucleotides, the CDR3 is TGTGCCAGCAGGCGAGGGGGCGCGGGCCCCCGTAATTCACCCCTCCACTTT.

The V and J genes are TRBV4-1 and TRBJ2-3, with TRBD2 as a possible D gene (5 bases). Looked up from germline, CDR1 is MGHRA and CDR2 is YSYEKL. The CDR3 length is 15 residues. V dropped 4 bases and J dropped 6 bases, with 17 bases sitting between them. CDR3 sequence (DNA): TGCGCCAGCAGCCGCCAAGCGGTGGGTGCGGATACGCAGTATTTT. Translating gives CASSRQAVGADTQYF.

The chain combines TRBV9 with TRBJ1-5, with 10 bases that match TRBD1. The V gene end was trimmed by 0 bases and the J gene end by 6 bases; junction bases not matched to a gene: 3. From germline, CDR1 is SGDLS and CDR2 YYNGEE. CDR3 length: 15 amino acids. CDR3 nucleotides: TGTGCCAGCAGCGTAGGACAGGGGGCTTTTCAGCCCCAGCATTTT. Translation gives CASSVGQGAFQPQHF.

This chain joins TRBV29-1 and TRBJ2-7; 9 bases line up with TRBD2. The CDR3 is 13 amino acids. Germline CDR1 SQVTM, CDR2 ANQGSEA. V lost 6 bases, J lost 5 bases, and 8 bases stayed unmatched. This CDR3 is CSVGSGRSNEQYF. The CDR3 DNA sequence: TGCAGCGTGGGCAGCGGGAGGTCGAACGAGCAGTACTTC.

The J gene is TRBJ2-5, the V gene TRBV5-4; D is unclear. The ends were cut back, 0 bases at V and 4 bases at J, with 10 bases in the middle. Germline V gene sequence: CDR1 SGHNT, CDR2 YYREEE (reference sequence). The CDR3 totals 14 residues. CDR3 nucleotide sequence: TGTGCCAGCAGCTTGGCTCAGCGAGGAGAGACCCAGTACTTC. Its protein is CASSLAQRGETQYF.

The J gene is TRBJ1-6, the V gene TRBV7-8; tentatively, D is TRBD1 (5 bases). V was trimmed by 3 bases and J by 9 bases, leaving 15 bases between them. This CDR3 has 15 residues. Germline CDR1 reads SGHVS; CDR2 reads FQNEAQ. CDR3 sequence: CASSFPAGGGSPLHF. Written as DNA, the CDR3 is TGTGCCAGCAGCTTCCCTGCGGGGGGTGGTTCACCCCTCCACTTT.

The chain is built from TRBV5-6 and TRBJ2-1; D gene ambiguous. Germline V gene data show CDR1 as SGHDT and CDR2 as YYEEEE. The CDR3 loop spans 13 amino acids. Trimming removed 4 bases from V and 6 bases from J, with 11 bases in between. CDR3 nucleotide sequence: TGTGCCAGCAGCCCTCAGCCGGGCAATGAGCAGTTCTTC. Protein product: CASSPQPGNEQFF.

The gene calls are TRBV15 and TRBJ2-7; possible D gene TRBD2, 5 bases. The CDR3 spans 14 residues. Trimming cost V 0 bases and J 4 bases, with 10 bases left between them. The germline gives CDR1 LNHNV, CDR2 YYDKDF (reference sequence). DNA for the CDR3: TGTGCCACCAGCAGAGAAGCTAGCAGTTACGAGCAGTACTTC. This translates into CATSREASSYEQYF.

V usage is TRBV12-3 or TRBV12-4 and J usage is TRBJ2-2; the D gene is possibly TRBD1 (5 bases). V was shortened by 0 bases and J by 6 bases, with 5 bases between the two germline ends. This CDR3 comprises 13 residues. The CDR3 loop reads CASSLAGAGELFF. CDR3 nucleotides: TGTGCCAGCAGTTTAGCAGGGGCCGGGGAGCTGTTTTTT.

The V gene is TRBV7-2, the J gene TRBJ2-5; TRBD2 aligns across 12 bases. The junction had 6 bases not matched to a gene; V was cut back by 0 bases and J by 4 bases. This CDR3 spans 17 amino acids. Germline CDR1 reads SGHTA; CDR2 reads FQGNSA. The DNA for the CDR3 is TGTGCCAGCAGCTTAGCGTCGTCTAGCGGGGGGGCAGAGACCCAGTACTTC. The encoded protein is CASSLASSSGGAETQYF.